A selection of T cell receptor beta chains follows, all from one sample in a study of blood T cell repertoires in COVID-19. Profiled with immunoSEQ multiplex PCR; TCRdb holds only in-frame clones, not every one. Of about 270,000 clones listed, about four fifths were seen once; the top ten hold over 2.5%. The sequenced sample consisted of peripheral blood. The source of these receptors is a woman aged 60-75 years with active or convalescent COVID-19. The CDR3 runs from the conserved cysteine through the conserved F or W. Each record gives: CDR3 protein, CDR3 DNA, V gene, clone size, D gene, J gene. D genes are given only for firm matches. Some rows have no size entry. The others give once, few or many, or a class for an expanded clone.

CDR3 protein: CASRSGRFQETQYF
CDR3 DNA: TGTGCCAGCAGGTCCGGGAGGTTCCAAGAGACCCAGTACTTC
V gene: TRBV25-1
clone size: .
D gene: TRBD2
J gene: TRBJ2-5

CDR3 protein: CASSPIWASGGLYNEQFF
CDR3 DNA: TGTGCCAGCAGCCCCATCTGGGCTAGCGGGGGGTTATACAATGAGCAGTTCTTC
V gene: TRBV14
clone size: few
D gene: TRBD2
J gene: TRBJ2-1

CDR3 protein: CASSRSGGAGETQYF
CDR3 DNA: TGTGCCAGCAGCAGGAGCGGGGGGGCCGGAGAGACCCAGTACTTC
V gene: TRBV27
clone size: .
D gene: TRBD2
J gene: TRBJ2-5

CDR3 protein: CAISEAGPYEQYF
CDR3 DNA: TGTGCCATCAGTGAGGCAGGCCCCTACGAGCAGTACTTC
V gene: TRBV10-3
clone size: .
D gene: .
J gene: TRBJ2-7

CDR3 protein: CASRAQGTGNTIYF
CDR3 DNA: TGTGCCAGCAGGGCACAGGGGACCGGAAACACCATATATTTT
V gene: TRBV11-1
clone size: .
D gene: TRBD1
J gene: TRBJ1-3

CDR3 protein: CASSYGQTPPLHF
CDR3 DNA: TGTGCCAGCAGCTACGGACAGACCCCACCCCTCCACTTT
V gene: TRBV7-2
clone size: .
D gene: .
J gene: TRBJ1-6

CDR3 protein: CASSPESEYGQPQHF
CDR3 DNA: TGTGCCAGCTCACCTGAGTCGGAGTACGGTCAGCCCCAGCATTTT
V gene: TRBV18
clone size: few
D gene: .
J gene: TRBJ1-5

CDR3 protein: CASSFGGNEQFF
CDR3 DNA: TGTGCCAGCAGCTTCGGCGGCAATGAGCAGTTCTTC
V gene: TRBV5-6
clone size: few
D gene: .
J gene: TRBJ2-1

CDR3 protein: CAISESILRERGYTF
CDR3 DNA: TGTGCCATCAGTGAGTCGATTCTCCGGGAAAGGGGCTACACCTTC
V gene: TRBV10-3
clone size: .
D gene: .
J gene: TRBJ1-2

CDR3 protein: CASSPLGPGGAGGELFF
CDR3 DNA: TGTGCCAGCAGCCCTCTAGGGCCAGGGGGCGCGGGGGGGGAGCTGTTTTTT
V gene: TRBV11-2
clone size: .
D gene: TRBD1
J gene: TRBJ2-2

CDR3 protein: CASTDRDPPTREQYF
CDR3 DNA: TGTGCCAGTACTGACAGGGACCCTCCAACTAGGGAGCAGTACTTC
V gene: TRBV19
clone size: .
D gene: TRBD1
J gene: TRBJ2-7

CDR3 protein: CASSSLTTGQGAEAFF
CDR3 DNA: TGTGCCAGCAGCTCTCTAACAACAGGACAGGGGGCTGAAGCTTTCTTT
V gene: TRBV9
clone size: once
D gene: TRBD1
J gene: TRBJ1-1

CDR3 protein: CASKGSPEETQYF
CDR3 DNA: TGTGCCAGCAAGGGGTCTCCTGAAGAGACCCAGTACTTC
V gene: TRBV25-1
clone size: few
D gene: .
J gene: TRBJ2-5

CDR3 protein: CASSQPEAGTQYF
CDR3 DNA: TGTGCCAGCAGCCAACCCGAAGCGGGGACCCAGTACTTC
V gene: TRBV3-1/TRBV3-2
clone size: .
D gene: .
J gene: TRBJ2-5

CDR3 protein: CASTPTSGGASQETQYF
CDR3 DNA: TGTGCCAGCACCCCAACTAGCGGGGGCGCCTCCCAAGAGACCCAGTACTTC
V gene: TRBV3-1/TRBV3-2
clone size: once
D gene: TRBD2
J gene: TRBJ2-5

CDR3 protein: CASRFRESDGEKLFF
CDR3 DNA: TGTGCCAGCAGATTCCGGGAGTCGGATGGGGAAAAACTGTTTTTT
V gene: TRBV5-5
clone size: few
D gene: .
J gene: TRBJ1-4

CDR3 protein: CAWGTAGTIYF
CDR3 DNA: TGTGCCTGGGGGACAGCCGGCACCATATATTTT
V gene: TRBV30
clone size: .
D gene: TRBD1
J gene: TRBJ1-3

CDR3 protein: CASSFDRGTEAFF
CDR3 DNA: TGTGCCAGCAGCTTCGACAGGGGCACTGAAGCTTTCTTT
V gene: TRBV11-2
clone size: .
D gene: TRBD1
J gene: TRBJ1-1

CDR3 protein: CASSPGLGTDTQYF
CDR3 DNA: TGTGCCAGCTCCCCAGGGCTTGGCACAGATACGCAGTATTTT
V gene: TRBV18
clone size: once
D gene: .
J gene: TRBJ2-3

CDR3 protein: CATRQRPRQGLAGTDTQYF
CDR3 DNA: TGTGCCACCCGCCAACGACCTCGGCAGGGGCTAGCGGGCACAGATACGCAGTATTTT
V gene: TRBV2
clone size: .
D gene: .
J gene: TRBJ2-3

CDR3 protein: CASSPQGGYEQYF
CDR3 DNA: TGTGCCAGCAGTCCGCAGGGGGGTTACGAGCAGTACTTC
V gene: TRBV27
clone size: .
D gene: .
J gene: TRBJ2-7

CDR3 protein: CSAGTSSYEQYF
CDR3 DNA: TGCAGCGCAGGGACATCCTCCTACGAGCAGTACTTC
V gene: TRBV29-1
clone size: .
D gene: .
J gene: TRBJ2-7

CDR3 protein: CASTDLRTGELFF
CDR3 DNA: TGTGCCAGCACCGACTTGCGCACCGGGGAGCTGTTTTTT
V gene: TRBV12-3/TRBV12-4
clone size: .
D gene: .
J gene: TRBJ2-2

CDR3 protein: CASSYVGAVTEAFF
CDR3 DNA: TGTGCCAGCAGTTACGTGGGGGCGGTCACTGAAGCTTTCTTT
V gene: TRBV6-2/TRBV6-3
clone size: .
D gene: .
J gene: TRBJ1-1

CDR3 protein: CASSARGDTNTGELFF
CDR3 DNA: TGTGCCAGCAGCGCCCGGGGGGACACGAACACCGGGGAGCTGTTTTTT
V gene: TRBV5-8
clone size: .
D gene: .
J gene: TRBJ2-2

CDR3 protein: CASSLGSGEGSYEQYF
CDR3 DNA: TGCGCCAGCAGCTTGGGGTCGGGTGAAGGCTCCTACGAGCAGTACTTC
V gene: TRBV5-1
clone size: .
D gene: .
J gene: TRBJ2-7

CDR3 protein: CASSPYGLNGYTF
CDR3 DNA: TGTGCCAGCAGCCCTTATGGCTTGAACGGCTACACCTTC
V gene: TRBV11-2
clone size: once
D gene: .
J gene: TRBJ1-2

CDR3 protein: CASSLEAGVREKLFF
CDR3 DNA: TGCGCCAGCAGCTTGGAGGCCGGGGTTAGGGAAAAACTGTTTTTT
V gene: TRBV5-1
clone size: once
D gene: .
J gene: TRBJ1-4

CDR3 protein: CASSWGQGINTEAFF
CDR3 DNA: TGTGCCAGCAGCTGGGGACAGGGAATTAACACTGAAGCTTTCTTT
V gene: TRBV7-8
clone size: .
D gene: TRBD1
J gene: TRBJ1-1

CDR3 protein: CASSRAGGSTDTQYF
CDR3 DNA: TGTGCCAGCAGCCGTGCGGGGGGTAGCACAGATACGCAGTATTTT
V gene: TRBV9
clone size: .
D gene: TRBD2
J gene: TRBJ2-3

CDR3 protein: CATSDSRTGRETSSQYF
CDR3 DNA: TGTGCCACCAGTGATTCTAGAACCGGGAGAGAGACGTCATCCCAGTACTTC
V gene: TRBV24-1
clone size: .
D gene: .
J gene: TRBJ2-5

CDR3 protein: CASSFGKQLPYGYTF
CDR3 DNA: TGTGCCAGCAGCTTCGGGAAACAGCTACCCTATGGCTACACCTTC
V gene: TRBV5-4
clone size: .
D gene: .
J gene: TRBJ1-2

CDR3 protein: CASSLLRGTEAFF
CDR3 DNA: TGTGCCAGCAGCTTATTAAGAGGCACTGAAGCTTTCTTT
V gene: TRBV7-2
clone size: .
D gene: .
J gene: TRBJ1-1

CDR3 protein: CAWGEVIYGYTF
CDR3 DNA: TGTGCCTGGGGCGAGGTCATCTATGGCTACACCTTC
V gene: TRBV30
clone size: .
D gene: .
J gene: TRBJ1-2

CDR3 protein: CASSGDRDQPQHF
CDR3 DNA: TGTGCCAGCAGCGGGGACAGGGATCAGCCCCAGCATTTT
V gene: TRBV11-2
clone size: .
D gene: TRBD1
J gene: TRBJ1-5

CDR3 protein: CASSIARGPNTGELFF
CDR3 DNA: TGTGCCAGTAGTATAGCTAGGGGGCCGAACACCGGGGAGCTGTTTTTT
V gene: TRBV19
clone size: .
D gene: TRBD1
J gene: TRBJ2-2

CDR3 protein: CASRGVNLNYGYTF
CDR3 DNA: TGTGCCTCTCGGGGGGTGAATCTTAACTATGGCTACACCTTC
V gene: TRBV6-6
clone size: .
D gene: .
J gene: TRBJ1-2

CDR3 protein: CASGGSGGVQPQHF
CDR3 DNA: TGTGCCAGCGGGGGGTCGGGGGGAGTTCAGCCCCAGCATTTT
V gene: TRBV27
clone size: .
D gene: .
J gene: TRBJ1-5

CDR3 protein: CASSQVAGGKFGLQETQYF
CDR3 DNA: TGTGCCAGCAGCCAAGTAGCGGGGGGGAAGTTTGGGCTACAAGAGACCCAGTACTTC
V gene: TRBV3-1/TRBV3-2
clone size: once
D gene: TRBD2
J gene: TRBJ2-5

CDR3 protein: CASSILGSKYNSPLHF
CDR3 DNA: TGTGCCAGTAGTATCCTGGGCAGCAAGTATAATTCACCCCTCCACTTT
V gene: TRBV19
clone size: .
D gene: .
J gene: TRBJ1-6

CDR3 protein: CAWSVSLGPGQGGGYTF
CDR3 DNA: TGTGCCTGGAGTGTTAGCCTAGGGCCGGGACAGGGGGGCGGCTACACCTTC
V gene: TRBV30
clone size: .
D gene: TRBD1
J gene: TRBJ1-2

CDR3 protein: CASSLDRLYTEAFF
CDR3 DNA: TGTGCCAGTAGTCTCGACAGGCTCTACACTGAAGCTTTCTTT
V gene: TRBV19
clone size: .
D gene: .
J gene: TRBJ1-1

CDR3 protein: CAWGTGERAQHF
CDR3 DNA: TGTGCCTGGGGGACAGGGGAGAGGGCCCAGCATTTT
V gene: TRBV30
clone size: few
D gene: TRBD1
J gene: TRBJ1-5

CDR3 protein: CASSWGATGDGTIYF
CDR3 DNA: TGCGCCAGCAGCTGGGGGGCCACAGGGGACGGCACCATATATTTT
V gene: TRBV5-1
clone size: .
D gene: TRBD1
J gene: TRBJ1-3

CDR3 protein: CATSSGQGYEQYF
CDR3 DNA: TGTGCCACCAGCTCAGGCCAAGGCTACGAGCAGTACTTC
V gene: TRBV15
clone size: many
D gene: .
J gene: TRBJ2-7

CDR3 protein: CASSQVRGGELFF
CDR3 DNA: TGTGCCAGCAGCCAAGTGCGCGGCGGGGAGCTGTTTTTT
V gene: TRBV14
clone size: once
D gene: .
J gene: TRBJ2-2